This T cell receptor beta chain was sequenced in a study of blood T cells in healthy people across ages. Study-wide findings and caveats: Naive T cell percentage by flow cytometry tracked strongly with beta diversity.

The V and J ends lost 2 bases and 6 bases, in that order; junction bases with no gene match: 13. This CDR3 is built from 17 residues. The germline CDR1 and CDR2 sequences are LGHDT and YNNKEL (reference sequence). Remarks on this clonotype: Its matching antigen is unknown.

Primers used in a second PCR of about 6 to 11 cycles were a sample-barcoded 5' primer and a J-beta primer mix. Per sample, CDR3-containing paired-end reads numbered at least 2.5 million. TCRdb independently ran MiXCR on the 5' RACE reads; one entry per CDR3 protein. This repertoire shows some 1,500,000 distinct CDR3 sequences, approximately 42% found once; its top ten account for about 3.8%. Healthy Russian Caucasian donors spanned ages about 6 to 100 years. This chain links TRBV3-1 with TRBJ2-7; 10 bases map to TRBD2. This receptor was identified in a young woman in good health. Sequenced material: blood. The DNA of the CDR3 is TGTGCCAGCAGCCAAACCGGTTCTGAAGCGGGAGGGAGCGAGCAGTACTTC. Its protein is CASSQTGSEAGGSEQYF.